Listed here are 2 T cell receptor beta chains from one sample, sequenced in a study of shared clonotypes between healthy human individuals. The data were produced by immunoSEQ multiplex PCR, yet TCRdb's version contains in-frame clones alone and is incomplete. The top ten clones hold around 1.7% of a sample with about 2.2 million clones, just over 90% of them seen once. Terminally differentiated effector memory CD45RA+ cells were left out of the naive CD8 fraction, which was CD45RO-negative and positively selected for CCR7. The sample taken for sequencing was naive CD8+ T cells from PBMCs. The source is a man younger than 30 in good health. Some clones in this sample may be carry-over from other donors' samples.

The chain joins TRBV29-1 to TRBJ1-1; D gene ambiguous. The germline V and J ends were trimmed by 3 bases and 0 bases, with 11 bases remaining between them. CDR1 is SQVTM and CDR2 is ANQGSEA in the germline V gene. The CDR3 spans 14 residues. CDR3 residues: CSVDSPPMNTEAFF. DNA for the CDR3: TGCAGCGTTGATTCGCCTCCCATGAACACTGAAGCTTTCTTT.

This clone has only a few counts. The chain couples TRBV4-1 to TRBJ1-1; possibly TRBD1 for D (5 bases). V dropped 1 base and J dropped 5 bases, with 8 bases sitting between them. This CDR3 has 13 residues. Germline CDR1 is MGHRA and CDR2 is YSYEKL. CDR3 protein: CASSQGKGTEAFF. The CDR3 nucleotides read TGCGCCAGCAGCCAAGGAAAGGGGACTGAAGCTTTCTTT.